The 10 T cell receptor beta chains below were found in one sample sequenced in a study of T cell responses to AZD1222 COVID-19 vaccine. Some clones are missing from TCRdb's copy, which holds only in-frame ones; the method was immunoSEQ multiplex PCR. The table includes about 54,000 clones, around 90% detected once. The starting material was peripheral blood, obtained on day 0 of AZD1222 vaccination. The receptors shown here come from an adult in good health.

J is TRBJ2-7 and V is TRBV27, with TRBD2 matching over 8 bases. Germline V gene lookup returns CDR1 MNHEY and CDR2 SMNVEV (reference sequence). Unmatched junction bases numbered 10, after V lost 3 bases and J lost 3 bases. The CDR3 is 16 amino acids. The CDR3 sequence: CASSFGAGVRGYEQYF. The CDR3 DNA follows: TGTGCCAGCAGTTTCGGAGCGGGGGTACGGGGCTACGAGCAGTACTTC.

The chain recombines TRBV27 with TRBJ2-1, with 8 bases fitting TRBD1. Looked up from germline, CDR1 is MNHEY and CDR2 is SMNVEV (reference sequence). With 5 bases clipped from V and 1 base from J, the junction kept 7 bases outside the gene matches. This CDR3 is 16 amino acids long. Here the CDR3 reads CASSPERQGSYNEQFF. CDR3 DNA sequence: TGTGCCAGCAGTCCGGAAAGACAGGGGTCCTACAATGAGCAGTTCTTC.

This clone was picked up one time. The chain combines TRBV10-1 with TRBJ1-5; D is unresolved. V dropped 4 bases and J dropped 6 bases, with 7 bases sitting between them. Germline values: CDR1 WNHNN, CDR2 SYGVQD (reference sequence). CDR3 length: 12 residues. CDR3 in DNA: TGCGCCAGCAGTGCCACGGGTCAGCCCCAGCATTTT. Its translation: CASSATGQPQHF.

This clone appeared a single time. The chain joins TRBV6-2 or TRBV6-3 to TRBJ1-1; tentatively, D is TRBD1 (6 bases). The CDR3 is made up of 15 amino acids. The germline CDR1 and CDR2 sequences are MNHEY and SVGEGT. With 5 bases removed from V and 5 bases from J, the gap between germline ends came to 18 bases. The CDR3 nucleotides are TGTGCCAGCAGTACACGAGGGGGGGGAAAAACTGAAGCTTTCTTT. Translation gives CASSTRGGGKTEAFF.

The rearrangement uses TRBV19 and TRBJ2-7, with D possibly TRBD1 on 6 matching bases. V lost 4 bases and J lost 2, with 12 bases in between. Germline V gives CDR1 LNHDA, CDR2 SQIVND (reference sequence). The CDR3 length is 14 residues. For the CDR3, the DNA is TGTGCCAGTAGTACAAACCGGGACACCTACGAGCAGTACTTC. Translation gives CASSTNRDTYEQYF.

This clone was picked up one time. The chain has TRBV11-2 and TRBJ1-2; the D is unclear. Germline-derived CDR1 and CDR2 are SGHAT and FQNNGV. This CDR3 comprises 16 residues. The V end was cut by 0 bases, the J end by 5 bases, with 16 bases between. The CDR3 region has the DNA TGTGCCAGCAGCTTAGATCCTAGGAGCCCGGCGTATGGCTACACCTTC. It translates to CASSLDPRSPAYGYTF.

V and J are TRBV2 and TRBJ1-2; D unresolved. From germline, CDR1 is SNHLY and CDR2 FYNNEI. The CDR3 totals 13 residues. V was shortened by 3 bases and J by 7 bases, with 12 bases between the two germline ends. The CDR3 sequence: CASSDGGFGGYTF. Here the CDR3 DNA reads TGTGCCAGCAGTGATGGAGGTTTCGGTGGCTACACCTTC.

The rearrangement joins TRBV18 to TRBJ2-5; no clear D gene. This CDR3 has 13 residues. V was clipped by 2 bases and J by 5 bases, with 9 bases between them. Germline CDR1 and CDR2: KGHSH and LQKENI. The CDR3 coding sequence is TGTGCCAGCTCACCATCGGTGGGGGAGACCCAGTACTTC. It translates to CASSPSVGETQYF.

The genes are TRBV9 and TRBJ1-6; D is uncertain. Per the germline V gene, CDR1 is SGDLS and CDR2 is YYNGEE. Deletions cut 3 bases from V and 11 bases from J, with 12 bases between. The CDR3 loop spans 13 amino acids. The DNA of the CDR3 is TGTGCCAGCAGCGGGTCCCTCGGGACACCCCTCCACTTT. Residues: CASSGSLGTPLHF.

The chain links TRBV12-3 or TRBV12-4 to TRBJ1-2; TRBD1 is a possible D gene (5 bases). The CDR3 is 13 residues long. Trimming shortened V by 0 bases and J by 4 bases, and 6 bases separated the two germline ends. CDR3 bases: TGTGCCAGCAGTTTAGCAGGGACCTATGGCTACACCTTC. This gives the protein CASSLAGTYGYTF.